One sample yielded the 13 T cell receptor beta chains listed below, sequenced in a study of cytomegalovirus exposure and HLA in healthy donors (dated by TCRdb to about 2017). Libraries were made using the immunoSEQ multiplex PCR assay. The multiplex PCR relied on a mix of 60 forward primers for TCR Vbeta segments and 13 reverse primers for TCR Jbeta segments. As stored in TCRdb, this immuneACCESS dataset retains in-frame rearrangements with V and J assigned. A fraction of the clones does not appear; measured against another copy, unresolved V genes explain less than half of the discrepancy, and the remainder lacks a known reason. Across this sample there are more than 110,000 clones, with around 84% seen only once. The biggest ten clones account for about 2.2% of the sample. Sequencing used PBMCs. The receptors were sampled from a man aged 45-65 years in good health and CMV-seronegative.

This clone was detected only a few times. The chain uses TRBV19 and TRBJ2-2; D is perhaps TRBD2 (6 bases). Germline V lookup: CDR1 LNHDA, CDR2 SQIVND (reference sequence). V lost 4 bases to trimming and J lost 3 bases, with 12 bases between them. The CDR3 consists of 15 residues. This chain's CDR3 is CASSSGTDYTGELFF. The CDR3 coding sequence is TGTGCCAGTAGTAGCGGGACCGATTACACCGGGGAGCTGTTTTTT.

As to this clone: The identical CDR3 is also encoded by other nucleotide sequences in the sample. The rearrangement links TRBV5-1 to TRBJ2-1; 9 bases align to TRBD2. Trimming took 0 bases from V and 7 from J; bases not matched to a gene: 5. Germline CDR1 and CDR2: SGHRS and YFSETQ. This CDR3 contains 15 residues. The CDR3: CASSLGSGSGNEQFF. CDR3 nucleotide sequence: TGCGCCAGCAGCTTGGGTAGCGGGAGTGGTAATGAGCAGTTCTTC.

The V call is TRBV2, the J call TRBJ2-1, with D maybe TRBD1 (5 bases). Trimming took 5 bases from V and 8 from J, leaving 16 bases between them. The CDR3 loop spans 14 amino acids. The germline CDR1 and CDR2 sequences are SNHLY and FYNNEI. CDR3 nucleotide sequence: TGTGCCAGCAGTCGAGACAGAAGGATGGATGAGCAGTTCTTC. It encodes CASSRDRRMDEQFF.

This chain joins TRBV6-1 and TRBJ2-7; D is ambiguous. Germline CDR1 reads MNHNS; CDR2 reads SASEGT. V was cut by 7 bases and J by 1 base, with 8 bases left in between. The CDR3 sequence is 12 residues long. The CDR3 nucleotides are TGTGCCAGCACCTACCTATCCTACGAGCAGTACTTC. Protein product: CASTYLSYEQYF.

The chain carries TRBV2 and TRBJ2-7; the match to TRBD2 covers 7 bases. Germline CDR1 is SNHLY and CDR2 is FYNNEI. The CDR3 sequence is 13 residues long. Unmatched junction bases numbered 4, after V lost 8 bases and J lost 0 bases. For the CDR3, the DNA is TGTGCCAGCTCGGGGGGTATCTCCTACGAGCAGTACTTC. Protein product: CASSGGISYEQYF.

This clone was picked up a small number of times. The rearrangement uses TRBV7-6 and TRBJ2-7; tentative D call: TRBD2 (5 bases). The germline V and J ends were trimmed by 0 bases and 2 bases, with 14 bases remaining between them. Germline V lookup: CDR1 SGHVS, CDR2 FNYEAQ. This CDR3 contains 16 residues. The CDR3 region is CASSLAPPEAPYEQYF. The CDR3 coding sequence is TGTGCCAGCAGCTTAGCACCCCCGGAGGCCCCCTACGAGCAGTACTTC.

The gene calls are TRBV7-3 and TRBJ2-2, with D possibly TRBD2 on 6 matching bases. The CDR3 has 17 amino acids. Trimming stripped 5 bases from V and 0 bases from J, with 16 bases between. The germline CDR1 and CDR2 sequences are SGHTA and FQGTGA. The CDR3 sequence is CASSPPRTGANTGELFF. CDR3 DNA sequence: TGTGCCAGCAGCCCACCCCGGACGGGGGCGAACACCGGGGAGCTGTTTTTT.

The genes are TRBV7-2 and TRBJ2-7; 8 bases line up with TRBD1. Germline V gene lookup returns CDR1 SGHTA and CDR2 FQGNSA. The CDR3 contains 15 residues. V trimming: 1 base; J trimming: 3 bases; junction bases outside the gene matches: 5. The CDR3 DNA reads TGTGCCAGCAGCTTAGGGGGCGGGACAGGCTACGAGCAGTACTTC. It is translated as CASSLGGGTGYEQYF.

This chain connects TRBV2 to TRBJ2-4; D ambiguous. The V gene lost 4 bases and the J gene lost 1 base, with 11 bases spanning the gap. Germline CDR1 SNHLY, CDR2 FYNNEI. This CDR3 contains 15 residues. In DNA, the CDR3 is TGTGCCAGCAGTGTTATCCCCGGGGCCAAAAACATTCAGTACTTC. Translation: CASSVIPGAKNIQYF.

The chain carries TRBV2 and TRBJ2-7, with 8 bases aligning to TRBD2. The CDR3 consists of 15 residues. Per the germline V gene, CDR1 is SNHLY and CDR2 is FYNNEI. Trimming at V came to 7 bases and at J to 2 bases, leaving 10 bases not matched to a gene. DNA for the CDR3: TGTGCCAGCAAATGGGGGAACGGGGGGGCCTACGAGCAGTACTTC. Its protein is CASKWGNGGAYEQYF.

A few counts support this clone. This rearrangement joins TRBV6-5 to TRBJ1-3; no definite D call. The CDR3 is made up of 13 amino acids. The V gene lost 4 bases and the J gene lost 6 bases, with 10 bases spanning the gap. Germline V gene sequence: CDR1 MNHEY, CDR2 SVGAGI. DNA for the CDR3: TGTGCCAGCAGTTCGAGTGGTGTAAACACCATATATTTT. It codes for CASSSSGVNTIYF.

The chain joins TRBV4-1 to TRBJ2-5; 13 bases are shared with TRBD2. The better agreement between TRBJ2-7 and the DNA end casts doubt on the J call. Per the germline V gene, CDR1 is MGHRA and CDR2 is YSYEKL. The CDR3 runs to 16 residues. The CDR3 loop reads CASSQRLAGGFYEQYF. Written as DNA, the CDR3 is TGCGCCAGCAGCCAAAGACTAGCGGGGGGTTTCTACGAGCAGTACTTC.

The chain has TRBV2 and TRBJ1-4; D gene unclear. Germline assignment: CDR1 SNHLY and CDR2 FYNNEI. V was trimmed by 4 bases and J by 6 bases, leaving 9 bases between them. The CDR3 covers 13 residues. Here the CDR3 DNA reads TGTGCCAGCAGTGTAATCCTCGATGAAAAACTGTTTTTT. It is translated as CASSVILDEKLFF.